The rows below give T cell receptor beta chains drawn from one sample of a study of regulatory T cells in long-lasting Graves disease. TCRdb recomputed calls from the multiplex PCR reads with MiXCR, one row per CDR3 protein. The sample yields about 400,000 distinct CDR3 sequences, about 20% seen once. The sample here was peripheral blood mononuclear cells (PBMCs), taken when the disease was refractory, from a patient treated with antithyroid drugs. All receptors derive from a female donor with Graves disease. CDR3s include the opening cysteine and the closing phenylalanine or tryptophan. D genes are given only for firm matches. A clone size is listed for some rows: how often the clone was seen (once, few, many), or a class if it is expanded.

size: many
J: TRBJ1-5
D: .
V: TRBV28
DNA: TGTGCCAGCGGGGGGAATCAGCCCCAGCATTTT
CDR3: CASGGNQPQHF

size: few
J: TRBJ2-6
D: .
V: TRBV7-2
DNA: TGTGCCAGCAGCTCAAGCCTCTCTGGGGCCAACGTCCTGACTTTC
CDR3: CASSSSLSGANVLTF

size: few
J: TRBJ2-7
D: .
V: TRBV5-1
DNA: TGCGCCAGCGCCGAGAACTCCTACGAGCAGTACTTC
CDR3: CASAENSYEQYF

size: few
J: TRBJ2-2
D: TRBD2
V: TRBV11-2
DNA: TGTGCCAGCAGCTTAGAGGGCGGGAGGATTTGGAACACCGGGGAGCTGTTTTTT
CDR3: CASSLEGGRIWNTGELFF

size: many
J: TRBJ1-2
D: TRBD1
V: TRBV18
DNA: TGTGCCAGCTCACCAACGACAGGGAATGGCTACACCTTC
CDR3: CASSPTTGNGYTF

size: few
J: TRBJ1-4
D: .
V: TRBV29-1
DNA: TGCAGCGTTGAAGGAGAGCACGGCCTAGAACTGTTTTTT
CDR3: CSVEGEHGLELFF

size: once
J: TRBJ2-5
D: .
V: TRBV7-2
DNA: TGTGCCAGCAGCTCCAGACTAGTAGTCGAGACCCGGTACTTC
CDR3: CASSSRLVVETRYF

size: .
J: TRBJ2-2
D: .
V: TRBV24-1
DNA: TGTGCCACCAGTGATCAGTCGGAGAACACCGGGGAGCTGTTTTTT
CDR3: CATSDQSENTGELFF

size: few
J: TRBJ1-1
D: .
V: TRBV20-1
DNA: TGCAGTGCCCCTATGTGGGATGCCCTCGAAGCTTTCTTT
CDR3: CSAPMWDALEAFF

size: .
J: TRBJ2-5
D: TRBD2
V: TRBV20-1
DNA: TGCAGTGCTAGAGAAGAGCTAGCGGGGGGGGTGGCCTTC
CDR3: CSAREELAGGVAF

size: .
J: TRBJ2-3
D: .
V: TRBV28
DNA: TGTGCCAGCAGTTTACTCGGACAGAGCACAGATACGCAGTATTTT
CDR3: CASSLLGQSTDTQYF

size: .
J: TRBJ2-2
D: .
V: TRBV24-1
DNA: TGTGCCACCAGGGACACTAACACCGGGGAGCTGTTTTTT
CDR3: CATRDTNTGELFF

size: many
J: TRBJ2-7
D: TRBD2
V: TRBV28
DNA: TGTGCCAGCCAAACTAGCGGGACGAGCTCCTACGAGCAGTACTTC
CDR3: CASQTSGTSSYEQYF

size: many
J: TRBJ2-7
D: .
V: TRBV7-8
DNA: TGTGCCAGCAGCTTAGACGGGGTTAAGTACGAGCAGTACTTC
CDR3: CASSLDGVKYEQYF

size: few
J: TRBJ2-1
D: TRBD2
V: TRBV29-1
DNA: TGCAGCGTTGATACGAGGGCGGGAGGAGCTAGTAATGAGCAGTTCTTC
CDR3: CSVDTRAGGASNEQFF

size: .
J: TRBJ1-2
D: TRBD1
V: TRBV24-1
DNA: TGTGCCACCAGTGATCAGGGGGCGGCCTATGGCTACACCTTC
CDR3: CATSDQGAAYGYTF

size: many
J: TRBJ2-7
D: .
V: TRBV28
DNA: TGTGCCAGCAAGTACGGCGGTAGCTCCTACGAGCAGTACTTC
CDR3: CASKYGGSSYEQYF